This TCR beta chain was identified during a study of blood T cell repertoires in COVID-19. Trimming stripped 3 bases from V and 1 base from J, with 11 bases between. The germline CDR1 and CDR2 sequences are MNHNS and SASEGT. The CDR3 totals 15 residues. As handled by the study authors: Nucleated cell number was recorded as an estimate derived from reference gene primer amplification. Data came from immunoSEQ multiplex PCR; TCRdb stores just in-frame clones and leaves some out. Clone size and the V and J calls come from that table; the DNA yielded D and trimming. This sample yields hundreds of thousands of clones, of which 89% are seen a single time; roughly 0.84% belongs to the top ten.

This rearrangement joins TRBV6-1 to TRBJ2-3, with a tentative D call TRBD1 (6 bases). The source of this sequence is a man aged 18 to 29 with COVID-19, enrolled during active disease. Material: peripheral blood. The DNA for the CDR3 is TGTGCCAGCAGTGATGGGACAACTGGCACAGATACGCAGTATTTT. Translating it yields CASSDGTTGTDTQYF.